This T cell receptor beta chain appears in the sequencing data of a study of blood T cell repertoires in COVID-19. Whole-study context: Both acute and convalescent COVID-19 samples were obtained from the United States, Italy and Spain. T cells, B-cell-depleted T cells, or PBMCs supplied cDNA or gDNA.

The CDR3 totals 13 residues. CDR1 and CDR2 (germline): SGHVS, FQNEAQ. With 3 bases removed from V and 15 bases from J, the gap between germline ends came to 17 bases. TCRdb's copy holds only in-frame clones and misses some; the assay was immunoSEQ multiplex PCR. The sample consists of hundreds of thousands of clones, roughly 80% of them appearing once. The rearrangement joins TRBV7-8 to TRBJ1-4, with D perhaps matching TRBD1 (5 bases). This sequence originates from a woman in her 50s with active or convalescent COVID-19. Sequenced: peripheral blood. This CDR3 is CASSLTLAREVFF. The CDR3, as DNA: TGTGCCAGCAGCTTGACTTTGGCCAGGGAGGTGTTTTTT.